The entry that follows covers one T cell receptor (beta chain) sequence. These data belong to a study of cytomegalovirus exposure and HLA in healthy donors. This PCR relied on a set of 60 Vbeta primers and 13 Jbeta primers. Libraries were prepared by immunoSEQ multiplex PCR; TCRdb keeps only in-frame clonotypes and omits some of them. This sample has around 67,000 clones; over 60% occur once, and the top ten carry 3%. V was cut by 1 base and J by 2 bases, with 8 bases left in between. Germline V lookup: CDR1 SNHLY, CDR2 FYNNEI. The CDR3 is 14 residues long. The sample consisted of PBMCs. This TCR came from a woman aged 50 to 60 in good health and CMV-seronegative. This rearrangement joins TRBV2 to TRBJ1-1; no definite D call. The CDR3 sequence is CASSEEGENTEAFF. The CDR3 DNA reads TGTGCCAGCAGTGAAGAGGGAGAAAACACTGAAGCTTTCTTT.